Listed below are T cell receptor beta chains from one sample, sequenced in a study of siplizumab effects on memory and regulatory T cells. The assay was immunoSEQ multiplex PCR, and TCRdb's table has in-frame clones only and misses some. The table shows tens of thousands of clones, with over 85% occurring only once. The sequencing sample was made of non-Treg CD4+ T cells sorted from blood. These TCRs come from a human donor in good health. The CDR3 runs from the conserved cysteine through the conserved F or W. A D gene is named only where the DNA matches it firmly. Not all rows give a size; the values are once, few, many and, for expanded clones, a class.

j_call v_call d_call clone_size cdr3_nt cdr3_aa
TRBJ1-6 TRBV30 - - TGTGCCTGGAGTGCACCTAAGACGAGCTCCTATAATTCACCCCTCCACTTT CAWSAPKTSSYNSPLHF
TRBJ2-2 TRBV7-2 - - TGTGCAAGTGCTCGGGGGAACACCGGGGAGCTGTTTTTT CASARGNTGELFF
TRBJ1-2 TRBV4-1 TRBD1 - TGCGCCAGCAGCCAAGACCCGGGACAGGGGGCTTATGGCTACACCTTC CASSQDPGQGAYGYTF
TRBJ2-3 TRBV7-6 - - TGTGCCAGCAGCTTAGGCCCATTCCCAGATACGCAGTATTTT CASSLGPFPDTQYF
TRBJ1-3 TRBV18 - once TGTGCCAGCTCACAGGGGAGCCCTGGAAACACCATATATTTT CASSQGSPGNTIYF
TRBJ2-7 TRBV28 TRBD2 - TGTGCCAGCAGTCCTGGGGGAGGGTACGAGCAGTACTTC CASSPGGGYEQYF
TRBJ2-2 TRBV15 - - TGTGCCACCAGCAGAGAACAGGGCGGGGAGCTGTTTTTT CATSREQGGELFF
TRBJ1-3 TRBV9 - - TGTGCCAGCAGCCGGGGCGGGGGATCTGGAAACACCATATATTTT CASSRGGGSGNTIYF
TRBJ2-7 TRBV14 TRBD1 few TGTGCCAGCAGCCAAGGGACAGGGGGCGCGGACGAGCAGTACTTC CASSQGTGGADEQYF
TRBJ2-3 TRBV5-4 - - TGTGCCAGCAGCTTGGATCAGGGGCGCACAGATACGCAGTATTTT CASSLDQGRTDTQYF
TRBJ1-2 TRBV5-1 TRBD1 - TGCGCCAGCAGCGTAACCAGGACAGGGGGCTTCCCCCTCTTTGGCTACACCTTC CASSVTRTGGFPLFGYTF
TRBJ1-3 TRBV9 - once TGTGCCAGCAGCGTATCCCCAAGTGGAAACACCATATATTTT CASSVSPSGNTIYF
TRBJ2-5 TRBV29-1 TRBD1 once TGCAGCGTTGAAGGTTCGACAGGGGTTGGGGAGACCCAGTACTTC CSVEGSTGVGETQYF
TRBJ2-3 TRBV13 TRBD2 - TGTGCCAGCAGCTCCCACAACCTTCTAGCGGGAGGCTCTCCGCAGTATTTT CASSSHNLLAGGSPQYF
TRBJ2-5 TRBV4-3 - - TGCGCCAGCAGCCGCGGCCGGGCCGAACAAGAGACCCAGTACTTC CASSRGRAEQETQYF
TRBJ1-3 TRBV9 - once TGTGCCAGCAGCGTAGGCGCATTGGGCACGCTAAGCTCTGGAAACACCATATATTTT CASSVGALGTLSSGNTIYF
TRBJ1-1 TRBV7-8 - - TGTGCCAGCAGCTTAACGGGAGGCACTGAAGCTTTCTTT CASSLTGGTEAFF
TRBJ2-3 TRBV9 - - TGTGCCAGCAGCGTCGGAGGGAGGAAAGATACGCAGTATTTT CASSVGGRKDTQYF
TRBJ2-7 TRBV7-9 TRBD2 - TGTGCCAGCAGCTTATTGCGGGGGATAAGGTACGAGCAGTACTTC CASSLLRGIRYEQYF
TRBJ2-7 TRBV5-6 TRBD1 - TGTGCCAGCAGCGGGGGACAGGGAGACTCCTACGAGCAGTACTTC CASSGGQGDSYEQYF
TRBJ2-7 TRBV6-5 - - TGTGCCAGCAGTTACGGGGGGAACTCCTACGAGCAGTACTTC CASSYGGNSYEQYF
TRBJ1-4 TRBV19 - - TGTGCCAGTAGTATTGGCACCTTAGGAGAAAAACTGTTTTTT CASSIGTLGEKLFF
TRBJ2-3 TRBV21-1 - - TGTGCCAGCAGCAAAGAGGGTCGGGAAGGGCTAGGCACAGATACGCAGTATTTT CASSKEGREGLGTDTQYF
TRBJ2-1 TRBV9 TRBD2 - TGTGCCAGCAGCGTGGGGACTAACAATGAGCAGTTCTTC CASSVGTNNEQFF